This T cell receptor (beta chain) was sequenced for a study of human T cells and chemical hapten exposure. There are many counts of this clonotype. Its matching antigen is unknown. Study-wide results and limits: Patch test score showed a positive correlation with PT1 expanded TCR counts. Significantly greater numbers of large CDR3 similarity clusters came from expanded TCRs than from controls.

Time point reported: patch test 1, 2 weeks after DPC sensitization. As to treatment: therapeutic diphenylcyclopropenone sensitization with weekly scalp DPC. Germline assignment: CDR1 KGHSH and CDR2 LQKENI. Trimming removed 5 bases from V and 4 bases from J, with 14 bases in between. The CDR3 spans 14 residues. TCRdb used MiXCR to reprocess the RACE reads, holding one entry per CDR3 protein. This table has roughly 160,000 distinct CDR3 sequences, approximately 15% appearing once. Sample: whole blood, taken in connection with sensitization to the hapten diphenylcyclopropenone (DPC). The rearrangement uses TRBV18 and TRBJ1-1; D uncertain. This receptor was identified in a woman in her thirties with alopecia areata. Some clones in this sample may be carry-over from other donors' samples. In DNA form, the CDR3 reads TGTGCCAGCTCATCGAAGTCCGGGAGCACTGAAGCTTTCTTT. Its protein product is CASSSKSGSTEAFF.